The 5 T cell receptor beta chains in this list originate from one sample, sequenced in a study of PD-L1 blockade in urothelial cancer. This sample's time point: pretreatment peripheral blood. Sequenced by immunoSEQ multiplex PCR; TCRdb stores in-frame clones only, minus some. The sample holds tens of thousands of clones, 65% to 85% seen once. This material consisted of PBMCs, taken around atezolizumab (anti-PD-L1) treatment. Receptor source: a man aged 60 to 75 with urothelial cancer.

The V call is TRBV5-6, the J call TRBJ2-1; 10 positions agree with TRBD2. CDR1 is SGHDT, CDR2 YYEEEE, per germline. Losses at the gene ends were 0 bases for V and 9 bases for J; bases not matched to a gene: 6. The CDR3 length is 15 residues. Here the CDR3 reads CASSLGLAGDREQFF. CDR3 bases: TGTGCCAGCAGCTTGGGTCTAGCGGGAGATCGTGAGCAGTTCTTC.

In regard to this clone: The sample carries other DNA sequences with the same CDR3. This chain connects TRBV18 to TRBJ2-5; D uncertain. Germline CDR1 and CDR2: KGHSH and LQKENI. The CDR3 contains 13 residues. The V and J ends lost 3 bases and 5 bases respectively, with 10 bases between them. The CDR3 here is CASSPPLRETQYF. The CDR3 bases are TGTGCCAGCTCACCCCCGTTGCGGGAGACCCAGTACTTC.

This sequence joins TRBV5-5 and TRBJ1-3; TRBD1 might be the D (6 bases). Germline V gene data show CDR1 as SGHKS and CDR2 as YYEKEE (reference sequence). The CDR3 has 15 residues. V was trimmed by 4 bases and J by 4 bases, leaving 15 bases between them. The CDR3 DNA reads TGTGCCAGCAGCCCTTATACAGGGTCAGGAAACACCATATATTTT. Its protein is CASSPYTGSGNTIYF.

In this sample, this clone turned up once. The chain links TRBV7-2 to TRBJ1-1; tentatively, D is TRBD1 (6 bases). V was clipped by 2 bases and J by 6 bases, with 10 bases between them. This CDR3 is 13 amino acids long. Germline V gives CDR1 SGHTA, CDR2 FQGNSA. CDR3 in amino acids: CASSLTGGPEAFF. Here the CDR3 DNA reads TGTGCCAGCAGCTTAACCGGGGGGCCTGAAGCTTTCTTT.

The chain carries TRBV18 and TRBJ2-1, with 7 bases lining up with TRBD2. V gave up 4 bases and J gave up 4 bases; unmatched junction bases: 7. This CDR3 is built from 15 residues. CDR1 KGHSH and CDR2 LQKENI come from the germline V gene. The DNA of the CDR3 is TGTGCCAGCTCACTATCTAGCGGACCTTACAATGAGCAGTTCTTC. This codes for CASSLSSGPYNEQFF.